This TCR beta chain was profiled in a study of lymphopenia after photon versus proton radiotherapy. This CDR3 has 15 residues. CDR1 is MDHEN, CDR2 SYDVKM, per germline. After removal of 4 bases from V and 8 bases from J, the junction contained 6 bases not matched to a gene. Only in-frame clones appear in the TCRdb table, and some are missing; sequencing was by immunoSEQ multiplex PCR. The sample includes some 64,000 clones, about 85% of them seen just once. The clonotype comes from an elderly man with esophageal cancer. Sample: peripheral blood, taken from a patient treated with proton-based radiotherapy. The gene calls are TRBV28 and TRBJ1-4, with 11 bases aligning to TRBD1. The CDR3 loop reads CASSSHGTGGEKLFF. DNA for the CDR3: TGTGCCAGCAGTTCTCACGGGACAGGGGGAGAAAAACTGTTTTTT. The variable domain in full, completed from reference TRBV28 and TRBJ1-4, reads DVKVTQSSRYLVKRTGEKVFLECVQDMDHENMFWYRQDPGLGLRLIYFSYDVKMKEKGDIPEGYSVSREKKERFSLILESASTNQTSMYLCASSSHGTGGEKLFFGSGTQLSVL.